This passage covers 5 T cell receptor beta chains from one sample sequenced in a study of vaccination and CD4 T cells after COVID-19 (dated by TCRdb to the early 2020s). What these receptors recognize is not known. Interpreted using the paper, the treatment or condition label stands for: roughly 11-day PBMC culture with coronavirus spike peptide pools or control peptides (ViraFEST assay). Preparation of the library involved PCR. Sequencing instrument: Illumina iSeq 100. At the Johns Hopkins FTIC core, DNA from the cultured CD4+ T cells underwent TCR sequencing with the Oncomine TCR Beta short-read assay. The raw public data were reprocessed by TCRdb itself: fastp quality trimming at Q25, MiXCR clonotype calling, in-frame beta chains only. Duplicate CDR3 protein sequences are folded into a single record with the most common DNA and genes. This sample holds some 11,000 distinct CDR3 sequences; just over 70% were observed only once. The leading ten clones occupy roughly 13% of the sample.

Sequences were obtained from CD4+ T cells from blood, cultured in vitro. Receptors originate from a human donor who had recovered from COVID-19.

The V gene is TRBV15, the J gene TRBJ1-5; D unclear. This CDR3 comprises 17 residues. Germline V CDR1 and CDR2: LNHNV, YYDKDF (reference sequence). V lost 2 bases and J lost 1, with 15 bases in between. CDR3 sequence reads: CATSRNRRERSNQPQHF. DNA for the CDR3: TGTGCCACCAGCAGAAATCGGAGGGAGAGGAGCAATCAGCCCCAGCATTTT.

The gene calls are TRBV20-1 and TRBJ1-5; 7 bases agree with TRBD1. CDR1 is DFQATT, CDR2 SNEGSKA, per germline (reference sequence). V shed 3 bases, J shed 0 bases, and the junction held 2 bases outside the gene matches. This CDR3 spans 14 amino acids. The CDR3 DNA sequence: TGCAGTGCTAGGACAGGGTATAGCAATCAGCCCCAGCATTTT. Translation: CSARTGYSNQPQHF.

The chain is built from TRBV20-1 and TRBJ1-5; the D is unclear. Trimming stripped 3 bases from V and 7 bases from J, with 16 bases between. Germline CDR1 DFQATT, CDR2 SNEGSKA (reference sequence). This CDR3 region has 14 residues. CDR3 DNA sequence: TGCAGTGCTAGCCGGGCCTGGGGTGGGCAGCCCCAGCATTTT. This codes for CSASRAWGGQPQHF.

The V and J genes are TRBV7-9 and TRBJ1-5, with D tentatively TRBD1 (5 bases). Germline V lookup: CDR1 SEHNR, CDR2 FQNEAQ (reference sequence). This CDR3 comprises 17 residues. V shed 0 bases and J shed 0 bases, with 12 bases lying between them. CDR3: CASSLAGVGPSNQPQHF. The CDR3 DNA reads TGTGCCAGCAGCTTAGCTGGGGTGGGGCCTAGCAATCAGCCCCAGCATTTT.

This clonotype was seen only once. V and J are TRBV24-1 and TRBJ1-1; tentatively, D is TRBD1 (6 bases). Germline CDR1 is KGHDR and CDR2 is SFDVKD. This CDR3 region has 12 residues. Trimming removed 9 bases from V and 6 bases from J, with 13 bases in between. CDR3 amino acids: CATGKGDAEAFF. The CDR3 bases are TGTGCCACCGGTAAGGGGGACGCTGAAGCTTTCTTT.